This T cell receptor beta chain is drawn from a study of T cell clones after liver transplantation. Comments on this clone: This sample includes further DNA sequences coding for the same CDR3.

The CDR3 has 14 residues. The J segment lost 4 bases and the V segment lost 5 bases, leaving 6 bases of the junction unmatched. Germline CDR1 is SEHNR and CDR2 is FQNEAQ (reference sequence). Assay used: immunoSEQ multiplex PCR; TCRdb lists only in-frame clones, some missing. The sample records some 45,000 clones, around 84% being singletons. This clonotype was sampled from a human patient who received a liver transplant. Some T cells could come from the graft donor. V and J are TRBV7-9 and TRBJ2-3; 7 nucleotides align to TRBD1. Specimen: CD4+ T cells from blood, collected 24 months after liver transplant. CDR3 protein: CASSPGGSADTQYF. DNA for the CDR3: TGTGCCAGCAGCCCAGGGGGAAGTGCAGATACGCAGTATTTT.